This T cell receptor (beta chain) was observed in a study of T cell responses to AZD1222 COVID-19 vaccine. Repertoires were generated with immunoSEQ multiplex PCR, while TCRdb's copy carries only in-frame clones and drops some. Of approximately 140,000 clones in the sample, about 91% are singletons; the top ten hold roughly 16%. Turning to this clone: What it binds is not known.

Points from the study as a whole: The sample set comprised mostly white British donors with more females, and clonal diversity was possibly underestimated.

Unmatched junction bases numbered 3, after V lost 3 bases and J lost 1 base. The CDR3 runs 14 residues. Per germline, CDR1 LNHNV and CDR2 YYDKDF (reference sequence). The chain has TRBV15 and TRBJ2-7; 7 nucleotides agree with TRBD1. The sample consisted of peripheral blood, taken on day 0 of AZD1222 vaccination. The sequence was collected from an adult in good health. CDR3 nucleotide sequence: TGTGCCACCAGCAGGGGACAGCCTTCCTACGAGCAGTACTTC. Translation gives CATSRGQPSYEQYF.